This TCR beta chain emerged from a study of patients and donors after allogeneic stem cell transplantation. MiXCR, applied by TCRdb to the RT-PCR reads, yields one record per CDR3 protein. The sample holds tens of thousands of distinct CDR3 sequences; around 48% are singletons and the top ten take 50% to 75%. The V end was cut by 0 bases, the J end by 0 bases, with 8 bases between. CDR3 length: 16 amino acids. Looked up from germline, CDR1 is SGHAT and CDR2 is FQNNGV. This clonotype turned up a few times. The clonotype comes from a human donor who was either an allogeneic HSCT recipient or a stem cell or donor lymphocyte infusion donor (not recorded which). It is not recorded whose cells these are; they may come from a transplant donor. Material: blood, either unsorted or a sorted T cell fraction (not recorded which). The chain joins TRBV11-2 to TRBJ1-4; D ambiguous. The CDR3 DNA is TGTGCCAGCAGCTTAGAAGAGCCTGCAACTAATGAAAAACTGTTTTTT. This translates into CASSLEEPATNEKLFF.